Here is one T cell receptor (beta chain) with its context. Its antigen is not yet known. No per-base quality is available; no much larger clone lies one base away. This sample is part of a study of T cell responses to AZD1222 COVID-19 vaccine (dated by TCRdb to the early 2020s). Regarding the study in general: AZD1222 recipients with second doses at about 4 weeks or about 12 weeks were pooled, because spike-specific TCR depth and breadth did not differ between schedules. TCR sequencing was performed for fewer than 250 trial participants, of whom about 210 were given two doses of AZD1222 and approximately 25 were given two doses of MenACWY control vaccine. Enrollment into the trials was organized by age into subgroups of 18-55, 56-69 and 70-plus years, and those subgroups contained roughly 150, 30 and 60 TCR-sequenced participants, respectively.

The investigation overall reported the following: The vaccine-associated CD4 TCRs covered the entire spike protein, and the dominant responses fell in regions 160-218 and 743-854. Participants were mostly white British and included more females than males, and it was suggested by the authors that clonal diversity may have been underestimated. After two AZD1222 doses, both the breadth and the depth of spike-specific TCRs were significantly higher than at day 0 and than in MenACWY recipients. In the small 56-69-year group, the increase in depth fell short of significance, most likely because of low power. Because no day 14 peak-response samples were available, repertoires were characterized only after the peak T cell response. Reportedly, close to half of the unique spike-specific TCRs recognized epitopes lying outside the regions that are mutated in the B.1.351 and B.1.1.7 variants. Conclusions about previously exposed vaccinees are limited because only five to seven AZD1222 recipients were SARS-CoV-2 seropositive at baseline.

This specimen's time point label, interpreted: baseline before first vaccination. Vaccinee samples were obtained from the UK trials COV001 and COV002, which included a single-blind randomized controlled phase 2/3 trial of AZD1222 (ChAdOx1 nCoV-19) in healthy adults. Trial participant PBMC samples were collected at day 0 and day 28 after the second dose for TCRbeta chain sequencing. The CDR3 regions of human TCRbeta chains were analyzed by immunosequencing. Concerning the study's data processing: Repertoire TCRs were matched against a reference library of SARS-CoV-2-specific TCRs generated with the MIRA antigen-specificity platform. Breadth was defined as the fraction of unique TCRs that were SARS-CoV-2-associated, and depth was defined as the fraction of total T cells that were SARS-CoV-2-associated. Using the MIRA data, each spike-specific TCR was mapped to the spike region that the TCR reacts to and placed in a CD4 or CD8 class. Log10-transformed breadth and depth values were compared by one-way ANOVA with Sidak's multiple comparisons tests. The clones in this table, taken by TCRdb from immuneACCESS, are in-frame only. Not every clone is retained; where verified, under half of the shortfall comes from an unresolved V gene, and the cause of the rest is unknown. That table supplies the V and J calls and clone size; D and trimming were determined from the DNA. The sample table lists about 140,000 clones, roughly nine tenths of them with a count of one. The ten top clones hold approximately 1.6% of the sample.

CDR1 is given as LNHNV and CDR2 as YYDKDF, both from the germline V gene (reference sequence). Inclusive of the bounding cysteine and phenylalanine, the CDR3 is 15 residues long. Solely the CDR3 DNA is kept, with 45 bases framed from the first base. V was cut back by 3 bases and J by 4 bases, leaving a gap of 14 bases between them. The receptor was derived from an adult in good health. The sequences come from peripheral blood, collected on day 0 of AZD1222 vaccination. This sequence uses TRBV15 and TRBJ2-3, with a tentative D gene TRBD2 over 6 matching bases. The CDR3 region: CATSSPRGGPDTQYF. The nucleotide sequence reads TGTGCCACCAGCAGCCCCCGGGGAGGCCCAGATACGCAGTATTTT.